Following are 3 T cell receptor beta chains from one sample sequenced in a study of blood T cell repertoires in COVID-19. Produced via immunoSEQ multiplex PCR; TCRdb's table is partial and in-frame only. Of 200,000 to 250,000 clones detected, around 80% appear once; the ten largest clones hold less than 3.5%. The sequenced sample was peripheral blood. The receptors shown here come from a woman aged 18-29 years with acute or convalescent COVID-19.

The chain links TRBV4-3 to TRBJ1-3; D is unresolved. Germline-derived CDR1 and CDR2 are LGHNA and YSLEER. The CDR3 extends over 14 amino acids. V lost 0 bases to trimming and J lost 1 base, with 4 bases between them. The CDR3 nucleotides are TGCGCCAGCAGCCAAGATAGATCTGGAAACACCATATATTTT. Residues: CASSQDRSGNTIYF.

As DNA, the CDR3 is TGCGCCAGCAGCCAAGATCGTGTGGCTAATTCACCCCTCCACTTT. This gives the protein CASSQDRVANSPLHF. V and J are TRBV4-1 and TRBJ1-6; D is undetermined. The V gene lost 0 bases and the J gene lost 6 bases, with 9 bases spanning the gap. The CDR3 runs to 15 residues. Germline V gene lookup returns CDR1 MGHRA and CDR2 YSYEKL.

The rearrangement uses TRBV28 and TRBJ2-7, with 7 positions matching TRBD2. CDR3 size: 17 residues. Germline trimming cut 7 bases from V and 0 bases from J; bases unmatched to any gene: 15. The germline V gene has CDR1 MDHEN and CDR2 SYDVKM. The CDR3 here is CASKPRAWREFSYEQYF. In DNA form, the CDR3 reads TGTGCCAGCAAACCTAGGGCGTGGCGGGAGTTCTCCTACGAGCAGTACTTC.